This entry lists 5 T cell receptor beta chains sequenced from one sample in a study of CD8 T cells in ankylosing spondylitis. Findings of the study overall: About 8 highly homologous variants made up a TCR beta motif, and this motif appeared characteristic of ankylosing spondylitis blood.

TCRdb re-derived calls from the 5' RACE reads in MiXCR, one entry per CDR3 protein. The table shows fewer than 750,000 distinct CDR3 sequences, with roughly 20% occurring only once. These receptors have no known antigen. Specimen: blood, either unsorted or a sorted T cell fraction (not recorded which). Receptors originate from a male donor with ankylosing spondylitis.

The genes are TRBV4-3 and TRBJ2-3; 8 bases line up with TRBD2. Trimming at V came to 4 bases and at J to 2 bases, leaving 8 bases not matched to a gene. CDR3 size: 16 residues. In germline, CDR1 is LGHNA, CDR2 YSLEER. CDR3 region: CASSRGTSGDTDTQYF. The CDR3 DNA is TGCGCCAGCAGCCGCGGAACTAGCGGTGACACAGATACGCAGTATTTT.

This clonotype was found a few times. The genes are TRBV20-1 and TRBJ2-5; D not certain. This CDR3 region has 12 residues. Trimming took off 5 bases at V and 0 bases at J, with 7 bases between the two ends. Germline V gene sequence: CDR1 DFQATT, CDR2 SNEGSKA (reference sequence). The DNA for the CDR3 is TGCAGTGCTCTTAAAGACCAAGAGACCCAGTACTTC. Translation: CSALKDQETQYF.

V is TRBV18 and J is TRBJ2-1; 12 nucleotides line up with TRBD2. Trimming cost V 3 bases and J 8 bases; bases outside gene matches: 14. Germline CDR1 reads KGHSH; CDR2 reads LQKENI. This CDR3 has 18 residues. The CDR3 here is CASSPPGLAGYTVDEQFF. CDR3 sequence (DNA): TGTGCCAGCTCACCCCCGGGACTAGCGGGTTACACTGTTGATGAGCAGTTCTTC.

This clonotype has a handful of counts. A clone one base away is much larger, so this may be a read error. The rearrangement links TRBV20-1 to TRBJ2-5; D possibly corresponds to TRBD1 (6 bases). The CDR3 length is 11 residues. Germline V gene data show CDR1 as DFQATT and CDR2 as SNEGSKA (reference sequence). V lost 4 bases to trimming and J lost 3 bases, with 6 bases between them. CDR3 sequence: CSANREETQYF. CDR3 bases: TGCAGTGCTAACAGGGAAGAGACCCAGTACTTC.

This clonotype was found a few times. The chain carries TRBV7-2 and TRBJ1-1; D is ambiguous. Germline V lookup: CDR1 SGHTA, CDR2 FQGNSA. V was clipped by 1 base and J by 13 bases, with 22 bases between them. The CDR3 sequence is 15 residues long. CDR3 in DNA: TGTGCCAGCAGCTTAGAATCTAGTGGCTGGGGAGAGAATTTCTTT. It translates to CASSLESSGWGENFF.